Sequencing of this T cell receptor beta chain was carried out in a study of T cell responses to AZD1222 COVID-19 vaccine. Here immunoSEQ multiplex PCR was the method, and the copy in TCRdb shows in-frame clones only, minus some. The sample lists more than 95,000 clones, about nine tenths occurring once. This clone was recorded a few times. Its antigen is unknown. The CDR3 consists of 16 residues. CDR1 and CDR2 (germline): LGHNA, YSLEER. V lost 0 bases and J 4 bases, leaving 15 bases between the germline ends. Overall study results and limits: The study sampled repertoires only after the peak T cell response.

The sequence was obtained from an adult who received the MenACWY meningococcal vaccine as a control. Sample: peripheral blood, taken 28 days after the second dose of the MenACWY control vaccine. The chain combines TRBV4-3 with TRBJ1-2, with D unresolved. The CDR3 DNA reads TGCGCCAGCAGCCAAGAGGCCGGGTTTTCTGCCTATGGCTACACCTTC. Translation gives CASSQEAGFSAYGYTF.